The sequence of this T cell receptor (beta chain) was determined in a study of cytomegalovirus exposure and HLA in healthy donors (dated by TCRdb to the late 2010s). In the study overall: An earlier analysis of roughly 500 of the donors reported 250 to 300 Gb of sequence data and 100 million to 140 million unique TCR beta sequences from 150 million to 200 million T cells. A handful of DR-DQ haplotypes were treated as single units for association and clustering because of strong linkage in the cohort. In a later analysis, previously published TCR beta repertoires from 500 to 750 donors were re-analyzed and high-resolution HLA genotyping was added so that TCR occurrence patterns could be studied. A later genetic analysis used genome-wide SNP genotypes for about 60% of the roughly 670 donors, treating that subset as a discovery cohort. The study used immunosequencing to profile the T cell repertoires of more than 650 subjects and linked those repertoires to cytomegalovirus serostatus. Donor age, sex, ethnicity and CMV serostatus were compiled together with the repertoire data. Among 398 genotyped donors of the cohort, an average of around 240,000 unique TCR beta nucleotide sequences was sequenced per donor, of which 15% to 20% were non-productive. An early release covering roughly 600 HLA-typed donors comprised approximately 300 gigabases of sequencing data and tens of millions of unique TCR sequences. An earlier analysis of several hundred of the donors used high-throughput TCR beta sequencing to judge whether each TCR beta V gene segment behaved as functional or pseudogenic. The number of donors typed differed by locus, with about 629-640 for A, B, C, DRB1 and DQB1, around 500 for DQA1, 600 to 610 for DPA1, and some 470 for DPB1. The study aimed to test whether signatures of past pathogen exposure could be identified by cataloging public T cell receptors. All discovery cohort repertoires had been generated on a single sequencing platform. To predict cytomegalovirus infection status, the study brought together high-throughput TCR immunosequencing, statistical association of individual TCRs with disease status, and machine learning. Among the roughly 400 genotyped donors, approximately 82% belonged to the genetic ancestry cluster associated with self-reported Caucasian donors. HLA typing covered class I and class II loci at four-digit resolution. Rather than drawing on any new phenotypic data, the later analysis identified candidate immune exposures from TCR beta sequences and the way those sequences occurred across donors. Besides the first cohort of under 700 subjects, a separate validation cohort made up of roughly 120 different subjects was used. What the authors observed across the whole study: A group of highly shared sequence variants was considered likely to be a technical artifact of the sequencing pipeline. A later analysis found that TCR association rates varied across HLA loci, with DRB1 alleles showing the most associated TCRs and HLA-C alleles the fewest. A further reported finding was that TCR beta sequences accurately predicted the HLA-A and HLA-B alleles for most subjects in the first cohort. HLA typing was unavailable for some donors at each locus, so association tests used only the typed subset. A later analysis found that most CMV-associated TCR beta chains appeared HLA-restricted, with HLA associations seemingly driven largely by CMV exposure. Roughly 17 rarely observed V segments, including chromosome 9 orphons, were excluded from the earlier analysis of just under 600 of the donors because counts were too low. The classifier was reported to diagnose cytomegalovirus status with high specificity and sensitivity in both the original and validation cohorts. Presence/absence analyses assumed roughly uniform sequencing depth across donors, an assumption that may not hold. Strong co-occurrence of HLA alleles, especially DR and DQ, made assigning TCR associations to individual alleles difficult. Correlated functional status among segregating V segments might be attributable to linkage disequilibrium, but an unknown experimental factor could not be ruled out. In a later analysis, some 18,000 TCR beta sequences were associated with specific HLA alleles at a false discovery rate of 0.05. Most TCR sequences were observed very rarely across donors, whereas some public TCRs were present in many individuals. It was suggested by the authors that the approach could potentially be generalized to other disease states and immunological phenotypes. In an earlier analysis of 587 of the donors, most TCR beta V segments appeared in productive rearrangements about 87% or about 30% of the time, broadly matching IMGT annotations. Compared with the approximately 670-donor mean, donors in an Asian-associated ancestry cluster had fewer N-insertions in productive TCRs, according to a later genetic analysis. V-gene and J-gene trimming of TCR beta chains was associated with a missense DCLRE1C variant in a later genetic analysis, and the association was replicated in an independent cohort. For the cohort, immune exposure information was limited to CMV serostatus. Several of the top co-occurrence clusters appeared to be linked to parvovirus B19, influenza, CMV and Epstein-Barr virus, according to a later analysis. A few of the identified cytomegalovirus-associated TCR beta chains were confirmed in vitro to be specific for cytomegalovirus antigens. Some IMGT-functional V segments, including TRBV6-2 and TRBV6-3, could not be distinguished by the 87-base-pair reads and were therefore excluded. The cohort was sequenced for TCR beta chains only, and without alpha or paired-chain data the features that could be detected were limited. The study listed 164 TCR beta chains as associated with cytomegalovirus. In a later analysis, HLA-associated TCR beta chains were found to be more clonally expanded and to have lower generation probabilities than equally common non-associated chains.

The cohort comprised several hundred healthy bone marrow donors. At the time of sampling, every cohort member was nominally healthy, though immune exposures that went unrecorded were likely present. The donor tested CMV seronegative and was one of the 352 seronegative cohort members. A peripheral blood sample was provided by each donor, and peripheral blood mononuclear cells were used for TCR beta sequencing. The Qiagen DNeasy Blood Extraction Kit was used to extract genomic DNA from the blood cell samples. The library was made by the immunoSEQ multiplex PCR assay. A mixture of 60 forward primers for TCR Vbeta segments and 13 reverse primers for TCR Jbeta segments was used in the multiplex PCR. The CDR3 region of rearranged TCR beta genes was amplified from genomic DNA with a multiplex PCR assay. The amplified TCR beta libraries were sequenced on the Illumina HiSeq System as 87-base-pair reads. The original pipeline was this. A later analysis counted about 80 million unique TCR beta chains across the 550 to 800 repertoires, and 10 million to 11 million of these chains were shared by at least two donors. Raw reads were error-corrected and collapsed into unique sequences by a nearest-neighbor algorithm in which closely related sequences were merged to remove PCR and sequencing errors. CDR3 sequences were aligned to IMGT reference sequences to assign V, D and J gene segments. For a sequence to be retained, a match of at least six nucleotides to both a V gene segment and a J gene segment was required. Rearrangements were called productive when the CDR3 lacked stop codons and stayed in frame with V and J; all others were non-productive. Following IMGT convention, CDR3 was defined as the stretch from the second conserved V-encoded cysteine to the conserved J-encoded phenylalanine. The earlier analysis of about 570 of the donors excluded any sequence lacking an unambiguous match to a single V gene segment. An earlier analysis of approximately 590 of the donors called V segments functional above 56.7% productive rearrangements and segregating when the between-donor standard deviation exceeded 5%. A statistical classification framework was built for diagnosing cytomegalovirus status from the catalog of TCR beta chain sequences. In a later analysis, V and J genes were assigned by comparing TCR nucleotide sequences against IMGT/GENE-DB human TR gene sequences. Using the TCRdist pipeline, a later analysis assigned CDR3 sequences along with most-parsimonious VDJ recombination scenarios. In a later analysis, each TCR beta chain was defined by its CDR3 amino acid sequence together with its V-gene family, and reads lacking a unique V-gene family were excluded. A later analysis removed 500 to 600 highly shared, low-generation-probability nucleotide sequences to deal with suspected cross-contamination and a sequencing artifact. In a later analysis, a clonal expansion index for each public chain was calculated from normalized within-repertoire ranks of inferred template counts. In a later analysis, generation probabilities were computed with a VDJ recombination model fitted to out-of-frame rearrangements, and the resulting probabilities were checked against IGoR. Hypergeometric tests were used in a later analysis to score TCR-TCR, TCR-HLA and TCR-CMV co-occurrence, with a repertoire-size bias correction applied to the TCR pairs. False discovery rates were estimated in a later analysis by permuting HLA or CMV assignments 20 times. A later analysis grouped co-occurring TCRs with DBSCAN, adding TCRdist sequence similarity when clustering within HLA-allele-positive subsets. Co-occurrence clustering excluded repertoires with fewer than 30,000 or more than 120,000 public chains, plus five with anomalous nucleotide sharing. TCRdb provides this immuneACCESS table in a form limited to in-frame rearrangements. Some clones are lacking; in checked studies, under half of them reflect an unresolved V gene, and why the rest are absent is not known. V and J calls and clone size are given by that table; D and trimming were obtained from the DNA. For this sample there are some 150,000 clones; 65% to 75% appear just once. The ten largest clones take up 2.8% of the sample.

This clone was counted only a few times. Its antigen is still unknown. Qualities for individual bases were not recorded, and no much larger clone is one base off. The CDR3, from cysteine to phenylalanine, totals 16 residues. Only the CDR3 portion is preserved as DNA: 48 bases, with reading frame beginning at the first base. V drops 4 bases and J drops 2 bases, leaving 15 bases in between. From the germline V gene (reference sequence), CDR1 is MNHEY and CDR2 is SMNVEV. The chain links TRBV27 with TRBJ1-5; a weak D assignment points to TRBD1 (5 bases agree). Sequenced material: PBMCs. The receptor comes from a man between 18 and 29 years old in good health and CMV-seronegative. CDR3 reads: CASSSKRRGGNQPQHF. The DNA sequence is as follows: TGTGCCAGCAGTTCGAAAAGGAGGGGAGGCAATCAGCCCCAGCATTTT.